One TCR beta chain is described in this entry. This sample was included in a study of T cell changes during pregnancy in multiple sclerosis. V lost 5 bases, J lost 5 bases, and 12 bases stayed unmatched. This CDR3 has 16 residues. Germline V gives CDR1 MNHEY, CDR2 SMNVEV (reference sequence). Measured with immunoSEQ multiplex PCR; TCRdb has only the in-frame clones, and not every one. The data show about 85,000 clones, with just over 90% seen just once and under 3% held by the top ten. The TCR comes from a female donor with multiple sclerosis, enrolled in a pregnancy study. The starting material was peripheral blood, obtained in the first trimester of pregnancy. This chain uses TRBV27 with TRBJ2-7; 10 bases are a match to TRBD1. The CDR3 nucleotides read TGTGCCAGCAGTAACGACTTAGGACAGGGGGTCCACGAGCAGTACTTC. Translation gives CASSNDLGQGVHEQYF.